The 25 T cell receptor beta chains in this list originate from one sample, sequenced in a study of response to subunit inactivated influenza vaccine. TCRdb re-analysed the RT-PCR reads in MiXCR, keeping a single row per CDR3 protein. The repertoire holds about 700,000 distinct CDR3 sequences, with roughly 14% as singletons. Sample: PBMCs from blood, taken 11 to 12 days after vaccination. The receptors come from a man in his fifties or sixties who received an inactivated influenza vaccine.

The chain is built from TRBV5-5 and TRBJ2-5; 9 nucleotides align to TRBD1. Germline CDR1 and CDR2: SGHKS and YYEKEE (reference sequence). The CDR3 is made up of 13 amino acids. Trimming removed 4 bases from V and 10 bases from J; junction bases left unmatched: 8. Here the CDR3 DNA reads TGTGCCAGCAGCCCGACGGGACAGGGAGACCAGTACTTC. Translation: CASSPTGQGDQYF.

CDR3 DNA: TGTGCCAGCAGCCAAGGACAGGGAAAGGCGCAGTACTTC. This sequence encodes CASSQGQGKAQYF. The chain links TRBV28 to TRBJ2-7; 8 positions match TRBD1. V was pared by 6 bases and J by 9 bases, with 10 bases of the junction left unmatched. The germline CDR1 and CDR2 sequences are MDHEN and SYDVKM. This CDR3 spans 13 amino acids.

The genes are TRBV7-9 and TRBJ2-7; D gene ambiguous. V gave up 1 base and J gave up 4 bases, with 20 bases separating them. The CDR3 runs 17 residues. The germline V gene has CDR1 SEHNR and CDR2 FQNEAQ (reference sequence). The DNA of the CDR3 is TGTGCCAGCAGCTTAGATAGGCCAGGCTTTCGGTGGTACGAGCAGTACTTC. This codes for CASSLDRPGFRWYEQYF.

The V and J genes are TRBV7-2 and TRBJ2-3; maybe TRBD1 (5 bases). The CDR3 totals 17 residues. Trimming pared 5 bases from V and 5 bases from J, leaving 23 bases between. Looked up from germline, CDR1 is SGHTA and CDR2 is FQGNSA. The CDR3 DNA is TGTGCCAGCAGCCCATCAGGGTTCTCCACACACGGAGATACGCAGTATTTT. This codes for CASSPSGFSTHGDTQYF.

This clonotype has only a few counts. The chain employs TRBV7-8 and TRBJ2-5; D is ambiguous. The CDR3 is 11 residues long. Germline-derived CDR1 and CDR2 are SGHVS and FQNEAQ. V lost 11 bases and J lost 3, with 10 bases in between. The CDR3 DNA reads TGTGCCTTCACCCTCGAAGAGACCCAGTACTTC. It yields the protein CAFTLEETQYF. The full variable domain, in which reference TRBV7-8 and TRBJ2-5 provide the parts outside the CDR3, is GAGVSQSPRYKVAKRGQDVALRCDPISGHVSLFWYQQALGQGPEFLTYFQNEAQLDKSGLPSDRFFAERPEGSVSTLKIQRTQQEDSAVYLCAFTLEETQYFGPGTRLLVL.

This clonotype occurred a few times. This chain links TRBV29-1 with TRBJ2-4; D uncertain. Germline CDR1 is SQVTM and CDR2 is ANQGSEA. This CDR3 is 13 amino acids long. V lost 7 bases, J lost 8 bases, and 18 bases lay in between. The CDR3 DNA sequence: TGCAGCGGCATTACCCAACTCGGCGACATTCAGTACTTC. Its protein product is CSGITQLGDIQYF.

The V call is TRBV7-2, the J call TRBJ2-4; perhaps TRBD1 as D (6 bases). The CDR3 runs to 13 residues. V dropped 5 bases and J dropped 3 bases, with 8 bases sitting between them. CDR1 and CDR2 (germline): SGHTA, FQGNSA. CDR3 bases: TGTGCCAGCAGCCGGGACATCAAAAACATTCAGTACTTC. It specifies CASSRDIKNIQYF.

The chain combines TRBV3-1 with TRBJ1-1, with D tentatively TRBD1 (6 bases). The V gene lost 2 bases and the J gene lost 5 bases, with 12 bases spanning the gap. The CDR3 is 14 residues long. CDR1 is LGHDT, CDR2 YNNKEL, per germline (reference sequence). Here the CDR3 reads CASSQPGALTEAFF. In nucleotides, the CDR3 is TGTGCCAGCAGCCAACCAGGGGCCCTAACTGAAGCTTTCTTT.

The J gene is TRBJ1-1, the V gene TRBV7-9, with D maybe TRBD1 (6 bases). Germline V CDR1 and CDR2: SEHNR, FQNEAQ (reference sequence). The ends were cut back, 5 bases at V and 7 bases at J, with 14 bases in the middle. The CDR3 totals 13 residues. CDR3 amino acids: CASSQGGSGEAFF. CDR3 sequence (DNA): TGTGCCAGCAGCCAAGGGGGTTCGGGTGAAGCTTTCTTT.

V gene TRBV10-3 combines with J gene TRBJ2-1; D perhaps matches TRBD2 (6 bases). The CDR3 has 14 residues. The germline V and J ends were trimmed by 7 bases and 7 bases, with 17 bases remaining between them. The germline V gene encodes CDR1 ENHRY and CDR2 SYGVKD. CDR3 loop: CAITPTAEGNEQFF. CDR3 bases: TGTGCCATCACCCCCACAGCGGAGGGGAATGAGCAGTTCTTC.

The chain links TRBV15 to TRBJ2-1, with 9 bases fitting TRBD2. The germline V gene has CDR1 LNHNV and CDR2 YYDKDF (reference sequence). Trimming at V came to 2 bases and at J to 7 bases, leaving 6 bases not matched to a gene. CDR3 length: 15 amino acids. CDR3 amino acids: CATSRRSGSTNEQFF. The CDR3 DNA is TGTGCCACCAGCAGACGTAGCGGGAGTACAAATGAGCAGTTCTTC.

This chain joins TRBV20-1 and TRBJ2-1, with 8 bases that match TRBD1. CDR3 length equals 12 residues. Germline V CDR1 and CDR2: DFQATT, SNEGSKA (reference sequence). The V and J ends lost 6 bases and 9 bases, in that order; junction bases with no gene match: 7. CDR3 sequence: CSATQGAGEQFF. The CDR3 nucleotides read TGCAGTGCGACCCAGGGGGCGGGTGAGCAGTTCTTC.

The J gene is TRBJ2-3, the V gene TRBV6-6; 8 bases map to TRBD2. The CDR3 is 11 amino acids. The V segment lost 5 bases and the J segment 15 bases; nucleotides outside the gene matches: 7. Germline-derived CDR1 and CDR2 are MNHNY and SVGAGI (reference sequence). The CDR3 loop reads CASSQDGTSYF. CDR3 in DNA: TGTGCCAGCAGTCAGGACGGGACTAGTTATTTT.

V is TRBV29-1 and J is TRBJ2-5; 7 bases map to TRBD1. Germline V gives CDR1 SQVTM, CDR2 ANQGSEA. With V trimmed by 7 bases and J by 5 bases, 13 bases remained unmatched. This CDR3 comprises 14 residues. The CDR3 spells CSAKTGARPETQYF. DNA for the CDR3: TGCAGCGCTAAAACAGGGGCCCGCCCCGAGACCCAGTACTTC.

The chain is built from TRBV6-2 or TRBV6-3 and TRBJ2-1; the match to TRBD2 covers 10 bases. Trimming at V came to 6 bases and at J to 7 bases, leaving 6 bases not matched to a gene. There are 14 residues in the CDR3. Germline V lookup: CDR1 MNHEY, CDR2 SVGEGT. This chain's CDR3 is CASSQRGGLNEQFF. In DNA, the CDR3 is TGTGCCAGCAGCCAGCGGGGGGGCCTGAATGAGCAGTTCTTC.

The chain has TRBV20-1 and TRBJ2-1, with 7 positions matching TRBD2. Germline V gene lookup returns CDR1 DFQATT and CDR2 SNEGSKA (reference sequence). This CDR3 contains 15 residues. The ends lost 6 bases at V and 3 bases at J; junction bases unmatched: 11. CDR3 bases: TGCAGTGCCGTCTGGGGGGGAGAGGTCTACAATGAGCAGTTCTTC. Translated, it gives CSAVWGGEVYNEQFF.

This clonotype was seen only a few times. The chain couples TRBV6-7 to TRBJ2-2, with TRBD1 identical over 9 bases. TRBV6-7 is assigned to the ORF class and has an uncertain function. The CDR3 spans 14 residues. With V trimmed by 8 bases and J by 5 bases, 6 bases remained unmatched. The CDR3 nucleotides read TGTGCCAGCCGGGACAGGGTGAGGACCGGGGAGCTGTTTTTT. It encodes CASRDRVRTGELFF.

There are a few counts of this clonotype. The CDR3 sequence is CASSLALTEYQETQYF. The CDR3 nucleotides read TGTGCCAGCAGCTTAGCGCTAACGGAATACCAAGAGACCCAGTACTTC. The gene calls are TRBV7-9 and TRBJ2-5; D call uncertain. The germline gives CDR1 SEHNR, CDR2 FQNEAQ (reference sequence). V was trimmed by 0 bases and J by 0 bases, leaving 11 bases between them. CDR3 length: 16 residues.

This clonotype was found a few times. The V gene is TRBV5-1, the J gene TRBJ2-1; 15 bases are shared with TRBD2. The CDR3 has 19 residues. The V segment lost 4 bases and the J segment 3 bases; nucleotides outside the gene matches: 11. Germline loops: CDR1 SGHRS, CDR2 YFSETQ. CDR3 DNA: TGCGCCAGCAGCCCCGGCGGACTAGCGGGAGGGAAGGGCTACAATGAGCAGTTCTTC. It specifies CASSPGGLAGGKGYNEQFF. The entire variable domain, with the rest obtained from reference TRBV5-1 and TRBJ2-1, is as follows: KAGVTQTPRYLIKTRGQQVTLSCSPISGHRSVSWYQQTPGQGLQFLFEYFSETQRNKGNFPGRFSGRQFSNSRSEMNVSTLELGDSALYLCASSPGGLAGGKGYNEQFFGPGTRLTVL.

This clonotype was observed a few times. The genes are TRBV20-1 and TRBJ1-1; D gene ambiguous. CDR1 and CDR2 (germline): DFQATT, SNEGSKA (reference sequence). V lost 5 bases, J lost 3 bases, and 13 bases lay in between. The CDR3 consists of 13 residues. CDR3 loop: CSAFDRVDTEAFF. Here the CDR3 DNA reads TGCAGTGCTTTCGATAGGGTGGACACTGAAGCTTTCTTT.

The chain has TRBV5-1 and TRBJ2-4, with 12 positions matching TRBD2. The V gene end was trimmed by 4 bases and the J gene end by 6 bases; junction bases not matched to a gene: 5. Germline V gene data show CDR1 as SGHRS and CDR2 as YFSETQ. This CDR3 spans 15 amino acids. CDR3 coding DNA: TGCGCCAGCAGCCCGACTAGCGGGGGTGGAAACATTCAGTACTTC. This codes for CASSPTSGGGNIQYF.

This clonotype was counted a single time. This sequence joins TRBV7-2 and TRBJ2-7; D is unclear. Deletions cut 5 bases from V and 5 bases from J, with 13 bases between. This CDR3 has 13 residues. CDR1 and CDR2 (germline): SGHTA, FQGNSA. The CDR3: CASSLSSGDEQYF. In DNA form, the CDR3 reads TGTGCCAGCAGCCTTAGTTCTGGGGACGAGCAGTACTTC.

The rearrangement links TRBV6-5 to TRBJ2-5; 8 nucleotides align to TRBD2. The germline V gene encodes CDR1 MNHEY and CDR2 SVGAGI. The CDR3 contains 15 residues. With 2 bases clipped from V and 0 bases from J, the junction kept 2 bases outside the gene matches. CDR3 nucleotides: TGTGCCAGCAGTTACCCGGGAGGGAACCAAGAGACCCAGTACTTC. The encoded protein is CASSYPGGNQETQYF.

This clonotype was seen only a few times. This chain links TRBV18 with TRBJ2-3; no definite D call. This CDR3 contains 13 residues. Germline CDR1 reads KGHSH; CDR2 reads LQKENI. V was shortened by 3 bases and J by 7 bases, with 11 bases between the two germline ends. The DNA for the CDR3 is TGTGCCAGCTCACCCGAGAACACGAATACGCAGTATTTT. Protein: CASSPENTNTQYF. Full variable domain (outside the CDR3, taken from reference TRBV18 and TRBJ2-3): NAGVMQNPRHLVRRRGQEARLRCSPMKGHSHVYWYRQLPEEGLKFMVYLQKENIIDESGMPKERFSAEFPKEGPSILRIQQVVRGDSAAYFCASSPENTNTQYFGPGTRLTVL.

The chain carries TRBV6-5 and TRBJ2-5; 9 nucleotides line up with TRBD1. Per the germline V gene, CDR1 is MNHEY and CDR2 is SVGAGI. V was pared by 2 bases and J by 5 bases, with 6 bases of the junction left unmatched. The CDR3 has 15 amino acids. The CDR3: CASSYTGQGRETQYF. The CDR3, as DNA: TGTGCCAGCAGTTACACGGGACAGGGTCGTGAGACCCAGTACTTC.